This is a list of T cell receptor beta chains from one sample in a study of blood T cell repertoires in COVID-19. TCRdb's copy holds only in-frame clones and misses some; the assay was immunoSEQ multiplex PCR. The profile shows under 300,000 clones, about 88% of them singletons. Sequencing was performed on peripheral blood. The receptor set was obtained from a woman between 70 and 85 years old with COVID-19, enrolled during active disease. CDR3s include the opening cysteine and the closing phenylalanine or tryptophan. Each record gives: D gene, clone size, J gene, V gene, CDR3 protein, CDR3 DNA. D genes are given only for firm matches. Not every row has a clone size; where given, it reads once, few, many or a size class.

d_call: TRBD1; clone_size: NA; j_call: TRBJ2-1; v_call: TRBV5-1; cdr3_aa: CASSHDRGDNEQFF; cdr3_nt: TGCGCCAGCAGCCATGACAGGGGGGACAATGAGCAGTTCTTC
d_call: TRBD1; clone_size: once; j_call: TRBJ1-1; v_call: TRBV6-5; cdr3_aa: CASSPWDRANTEAFF; cdr3_nt: TGTGCCAGCAGTCCCTGGGACAGGGCGAACACTGAAGCTTTCTTT
d_call: TRBD1; clone_size: NA; j_call: TRBJ1-1; v_call: TRBV5-4; cdr3_aa: CASSHGQGGGTEAFF; cdr3_nt: TGTGCCAGCAGCCATGGACAGGGGGGCGGCACTGAAGCTTTCTTT
d_call: TRBD1; clone_size: few; j_call: TRBJ1-5; v_call: TRBV7-9; cdr3_aa: CATQGDSNQPQHF; cdr3_nt: TGTGCGACGCAGGGGGATAGCAATCAGCCCCAGCATTTT
d_call: NA; clone_size: NA; j_call: TRBJ1-6; v_call: TRBV2; cdr3_aa: CASSGRGVYNSPLHF; cdr3_nt: TGTGCCAGCAGTGGGCGGGGGGTCTATAATTCACCCCTCCACTTT
d_call: NA; clone_size: NA; j_call: TRBJ2-3; v_call: TRBV7-3; cdr3_aa: CASSNGGSTDTQYF; cdr3_nt: TGTGCCAGCAGCAACGGGGGAAGCACAGATACGCAGTATTTT
d_call: NA; clone_size: NA; j_call: TRBJ1-2; v_call: TRBV19; cdr3_aa: CATLPRLGTDGYTF; cdr3_nt: TGTGCCACCCTACCAAGGTTAGGGACTGACGGCTACACCTTC
d_call: NA; clone_size: NA; j_call: TRBJ1-1; v_call: TRBV24-1; cdr3_aa: CATSDPGRGDTEAFF; cdr3_nt: TGTGCCACCAGTGATCCAGGGAGGGGGGACACTGAAGCTTTCTTT
d_call: TRBD1; clone_size: NA; j_call: TRBJ2-7; v_call: TRBV10-3; cdr3_aa: CAISPTGGPSSYEQYF; cdr3_nt: TGTGCCATCAGTCCTACAGGGGGCCCGAGCTCCTACGAGCAGTACTTC
d_call: TRBD1; clone_size: NA; j_call: TRBJ1-1; v_call: TRBV5-1; cdr3_aa: CASSTLGQGNTEAFF; cdr3_nt: TGCGCCAGCAGCACGCTAGGACAGGGGAACACTGAAGCTTTCTTT
d_call: TRBD1; clone_size: NA; j_call: TRBJ1-4; v_call: TRBV7-9; cdr3_aa: CASSRQGGNEKLFF; cdr3_nt: TGTGCCAGCAGCCGACAGGGGGGAAATGAAAAACTGTTTTTT